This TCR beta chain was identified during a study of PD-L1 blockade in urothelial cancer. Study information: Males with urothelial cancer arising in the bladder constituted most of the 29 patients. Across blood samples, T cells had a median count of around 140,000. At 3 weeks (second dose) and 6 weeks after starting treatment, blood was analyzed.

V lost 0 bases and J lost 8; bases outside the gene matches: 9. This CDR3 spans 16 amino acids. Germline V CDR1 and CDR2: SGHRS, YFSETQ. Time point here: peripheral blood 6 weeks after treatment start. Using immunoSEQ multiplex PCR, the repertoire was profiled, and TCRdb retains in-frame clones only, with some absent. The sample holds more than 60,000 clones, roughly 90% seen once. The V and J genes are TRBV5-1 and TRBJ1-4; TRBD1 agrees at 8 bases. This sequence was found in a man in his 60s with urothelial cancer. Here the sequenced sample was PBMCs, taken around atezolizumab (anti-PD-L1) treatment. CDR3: CASSLAVQGAGEKLFF. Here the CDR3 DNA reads TGCGCCAGCAGCTTGGCCGTCCAGGGGGCAGGAGAAAAACTGTTTTTT.